This T cell receptor (beta chain) comes out of a study of cytomegalovirus exposure and HLA in healthy donors. PCR amplification relied on 60 Vbeta primers (plus 13 Jbeta primers). Measured with immunoSEQ multiplex PCR; TCRdb has only the in-frame clones, and not every one. This table lists 150,000 to 250,000 clones. Healthy donors of bone marrow made up the group. Sequencing used PBMCs. This sequence was found in a boy younger than 18 in good health and CMV-seronegative.

CDR3 loop: CASSHIGDRANLNTEAFF. In nucleotides, the CDR3 is TGCGCCAGCAGTCATATTGGGGACAGGGCAAACTTGAACACTGAAGCTTTCTTT. This chain joins TRBV23-1 and TRBJ1-1; 9 positions match TRBD1. TRBV23-1 is known as an ORF, though its function is uncertain. The CDR3 has 18 residues. J gave up 0 bases and V 3 bases, and 11 bases lay outside the gene matches.